The present T cell receptor (beta chain) was sequenced within a study of CD8+CD57+ T cells in acquired aplastic anemia. Study-level information: DNA recovered from sorted CD4+ and CD8+ cells had a mean of 3.2 ug. For CD4+ cells, healthy donors had an average of approximately 9.8 million reads. Study results and limitations: In CD8+ cells, Simpson's diversity showed no significant difference between patients and controls. Both patients and controls carried the same twenty-nine CD8+ CDR3 sequences.

CDR3 and TCR beta VDJ profiling relied on a genomic DNA template. TCRdb called the reads again in MiXCR, with one record for every CDR3 protein. This table holds about 160,000 distinct CDR3 sequences, around 45% found once. The CDR3 has 14 residues. Germline CDR1 and CDR2: SGHKS and YYEKEE (reference sequence). With regard to this clonotype: Its antigen is still unknown. A read error may account for a junction end that differs from germline.

This TCR was sampled from a human donor in good health. The gene calls are TRBV5-5 and TRBJ1-1, with TRBD1 identical over 9 bases. The source material was sorted CD4+, CD8+, or CD8+CD57+ T cells (not recorded which) from PBMCs. The CDR3: CASGVTGGNTEAFF. CDR3 nucleotide sequence: TGCGCCAGCGGCGTGACAGGGGGGAACACTGAAGCTTTCTTT. The whole variable domain, remainder taken from reference TRBV5-5 and TRBJ1-1, is DAGVTQSPTHLIKTRGQQVTLRCSPISGHKSVSWYQQVLGQGPQFIFQYYEKEERGRGNFPDRFSARQFPNYSSELNVNALLLGDSALYLCASGVTGGNTEAFFGQGTRLTVV.